These 13 T cell receptor beta chains originate from one sample sequenced in a study of control samples from healthy donors and cancer patients (dated by TCRdb to about 2020). Library preparation was by the immunoSEQ multiplex PCR assay. The clones in this table, taken by TCRdb from immuneACCESS, are in-frame only. Not every clone is retained; where verified, under half of the shortfall comes from an unresolved V gene, and the cause of the rest is unknown. Present in this sample are just over 15,000 clones, more than 75% of which were seen just once. 9.5% to 13% of the sample is in the top ten clones. Sequencing was performed on PBMCs. Source of these receptors: a woman between 65 and 79 years old with colorectal cancer.

This rearrangement joins TRBV4-1 to TRBJ2-1; D might be TRBD2 (6 bases). Trimming shortened V by 0 bases and J by 1 base, and 13 bases separated the two germline ends. CDR3 length: 17 amino acids. CDR1 is MGHRA and CDR2 is YSYEKL in the germline V gene. CDR3 DNA: TGCGCCAGCAGCCAAGATAGTTCGGCGGGATCCTACAATGAGCAGTTCTTC. This codes for CASSQDSSAGSYNEQFF.

The chain has TRBV7-2 and TRBJ1-1; D not resolved. The germline CDR1 and CDR2 sequences are SGHTA and FQGNSA. Trimming took 8 bases from V and 3 from J, leaving 13 bases between them. The CDR3 totals 13 residues. CDR3 coding DNA: TGTGCCAGCGGCCCGTCGGTGGACACTGAAGCTTTCTTT. Protein sequence: CASGPSVDTEAFF.

Only one count was recorded for this clone. One junction end disagrees with the germline gene, perhaps due to a read error. Other DNA sequences in this sample translate to the same CDR3. The chain joins TRBV6-2 or TRBV6-3 to TRBJ1-1; D ambiguous. Germline CDR1 and CDR2: MNHEY and SVGEGT. The CDR3 runs to 14 residues. The CDR3 reads CASSYGSTNTEAFF. CDR3 sequence (DNA): TGTGCCAGCAGTTATGGCAGCACGAACACTGAAGCCTTCTTT.

The chain couples TRBV21-1 to TRBJ1-4. TRBV21-1 is a documented pseudogene. The CDR3 consists of 14 residues. CDR3 amino acids: CSPHREGSNEKLFF. The CDR3, as DNA: TGTTCCCCCCATAGGGAAGGCTCTAATGAAAAACTGTTTTTT.

Of note for this clone: At one end, the junction sequence differs from germline, possibly due to a read error. The chain couples TRBV11-3 to TRBJ1-4; 8 bases align to TRBD1. CDR1 and CDR2 (germline): SGHNT, YENEEA. The CDR3 has 15 amino acids. The CDR3 coding sequence is TGTGCCAGCAGCTTAGAGGGCAGGGGGCACGAAAAACTGCTTTTT. Encoded protein: CASSLEGRGHEKLLF.

The CDR3 loop reads CASRGQGSPGNTIYF. DNA for the CDR3: TGTGCCAGCAGGGGACAGGGATCGCCTGGAAACACCATATATTTT. The rearrangement links TRBV2 to TRBJ1-3, with TRBD1 identical over 9 bases. Germline values: CDR1 SNHLY, CDR2 FYNNEI. This CDR3 is built from 15 residues. After removal of 6 bases from V and 2 bases from J, the junction contained 5 bases not matched to a gene.

This chain links TRBV7-2 with TRBJ1-2; D is unresolved. CDR3 size: 13 residues. The V end lost 1 base, the J end lost 8 bases, and 11 bases lay between the germline ends. Germline CDR1 and CDR2: SGHTA and FQGNSA. The CDR3 spells CASSLVPGGGYTF. In DNA form, the CDR3 reads TGTGCCAGCAGCTTAGTTCCGGGAGGAGGCTACACCTTC.

The V and J genes are TRBV4-2 and TRBJ1-6, with 9 bases matching TRBD1. This CDR3 contains 15 residues. Germline V gene sequence: CDR1 LGHNA, CDR2 YNFKEQ. The junction had 3 bases not matched to a gene; V was cut back by 3 bases and J by 6 bases. CDR3 protein: CASSHEDRGNSPLHF. The CDR3 DNA is TGTGCCAGCAGCCACGAGGACAGGGGTAATTCACCCCTCCACTTT.

This clone was observed once. The chain carries TRBV29-1 and TRBJ2-3; TRBD1 matches at 11 bases. This CDR3 spans 14 amino acids. CDR1 is SQVTM, CDR2 ANQGSEA, per germline. With V trimmed by 7 bases and J by 5 bases, 8 bases remained unmatched. The CDR3 DNA reads as TGCAGCGCCTGGGACAGGGGGGGTGAAGATACGCAGTATTTT. It encodes CSAWDRGGEDTQYF.

The CDR3 nucleotides read TGTGCCAGCAGCCAGAAAAACCCCGGGTTACCCGGAGATACGCAGTATTTT. Residues: CASSQKNPGLPGDTQYF. The chain carries TRBV7-2 and TRBJ2-3; D gene uncertain. V lost 5 bases to trimming and J lost 5 bases, with 23 bases between them. The germline V gene encodes CDR1 SGHTA and CDR2 FQGNSA. The CDR3 extends over 17 amino acids.

This clone is a singleton in its sample. V is TRBV5-8 and J is TRBJ1-5; D not certain. V was clipped by 0 bases and J by 3 bases, with 7 bases between them. The length of the CDR3 is 14 residues. Germline assignment: CDR1 SGHTS and CDR2 YDEGEE. The CDR3 region is CASSLAGYNQPQHF. In DNA form, the CDR3 reads TGTGCCAGCAGCTTGGCGGGGTACAATCAGCCCCAGCATTTT.

The rearrangement uses TRBV7-9 and TRBJ2-7, with D perhaps being TRBD1 or TRBD2 (5 bases each). V dropped 5 bases and J dropped 6 bases, with 14 bases sitting between them. Germline V gene sequence: CDR1 SEHNR, CDR2 FQNEAQ (reference sequence). The length of the CDR3 is 13 residues. This CDR3 is CASSGRDQGEQYF. The CDR3 DNA reads as TGTGCCAGCAGCGGCCGGGACCAGGGCGAGCAGTACTTC.

The chain has TRBV10-1 and TRBJ1-5; tentatively, D is TRBD1 (6 bases). V was trimmed by 10 bases and J by 6 bases, leaving 28 bases between them. The CDR3 is 17 amino acids. CDR1 and CDR2 (germline): WNHNN, SYGVQD (reference sequence). The chain's CDR3 is CATSLRGWRGAGQPQHF. The CDR3 coding sequence is TGCGCCACCAGCCTACGCGGGTGGCGGGGGGCAGGTCAGCCCCAGCATTTT.